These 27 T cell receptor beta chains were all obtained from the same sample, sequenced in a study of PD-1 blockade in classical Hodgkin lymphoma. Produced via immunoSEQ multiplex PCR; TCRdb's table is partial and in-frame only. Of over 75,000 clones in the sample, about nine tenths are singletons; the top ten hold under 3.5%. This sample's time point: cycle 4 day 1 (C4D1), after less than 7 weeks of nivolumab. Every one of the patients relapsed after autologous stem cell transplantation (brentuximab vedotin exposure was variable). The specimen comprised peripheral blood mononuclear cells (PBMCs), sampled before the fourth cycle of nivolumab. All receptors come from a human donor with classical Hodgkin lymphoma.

The CDR3 loop is CATSPGQTEETQYF. The CDR3 DNA reads TGTGCCACCAGCCCGGGACAGACTGAAGAGACCCAGTACTTC. The gene calls are TRBV15 and TRBJ2-5; 7 nucleotides agree with TRBD1. Germline trimming cut 5 bases from V and 3 bases from J; bases unmatched to any gene: 6. This CDR3 has 14 amino acids. Germline-derived CDR1 and CDR2 are LNHNV and YYDKDF (reference sequence).

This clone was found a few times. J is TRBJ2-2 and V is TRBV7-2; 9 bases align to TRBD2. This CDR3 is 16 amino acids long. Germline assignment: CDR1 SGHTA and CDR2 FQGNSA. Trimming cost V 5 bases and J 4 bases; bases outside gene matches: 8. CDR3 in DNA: TGTGCCAGCAGCCGATTAGCGGGGGCCCCCACCGGGGAGCTGTTTTTT. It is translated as CASSRLAGAPTGELFF.

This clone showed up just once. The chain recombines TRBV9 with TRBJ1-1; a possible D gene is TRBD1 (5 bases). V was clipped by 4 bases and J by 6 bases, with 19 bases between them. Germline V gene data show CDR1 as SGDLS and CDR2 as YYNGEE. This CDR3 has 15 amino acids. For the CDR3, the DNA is TGTGCCAGCAGCCCCCCGTCAATGGGGCCGGCTGAAGCTTTCTTT. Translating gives CASSPPSMGPAEAFF.

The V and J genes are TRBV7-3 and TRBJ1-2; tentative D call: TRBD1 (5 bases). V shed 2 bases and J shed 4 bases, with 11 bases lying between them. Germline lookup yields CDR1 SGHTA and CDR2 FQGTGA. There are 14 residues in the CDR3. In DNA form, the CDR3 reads TGTGCCAGCAGCTTAGAACAGGCCCGCTATGGCTACACCTTC. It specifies CASSLEQARYGYTF.

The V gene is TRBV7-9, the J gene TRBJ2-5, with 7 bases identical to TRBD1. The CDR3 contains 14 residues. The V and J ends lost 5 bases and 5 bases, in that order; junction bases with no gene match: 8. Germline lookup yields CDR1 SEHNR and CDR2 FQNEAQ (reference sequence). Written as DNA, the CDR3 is TGTGCCAGCAGCGATTATAGGGGGCGTGAGACCCAGTACTTC. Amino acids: CASSDYRGRETQYF.

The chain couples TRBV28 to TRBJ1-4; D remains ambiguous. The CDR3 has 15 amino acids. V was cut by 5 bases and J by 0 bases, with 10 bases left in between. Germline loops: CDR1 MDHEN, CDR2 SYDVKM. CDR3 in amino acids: CASSPLSPTNEKLFF. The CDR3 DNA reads TGTGCCAGCAGTCCCCTCTCTCCAACTAATGAAAAACTGTTTTTT.

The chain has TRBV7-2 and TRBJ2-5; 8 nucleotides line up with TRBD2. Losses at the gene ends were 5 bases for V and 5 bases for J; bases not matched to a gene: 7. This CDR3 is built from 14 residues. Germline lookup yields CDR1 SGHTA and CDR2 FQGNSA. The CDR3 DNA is TGTGCCAGCAGCCTTGGCGGGGGGAGGGAGACCCAGTACTTC. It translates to CASSLGGGRETQYF.

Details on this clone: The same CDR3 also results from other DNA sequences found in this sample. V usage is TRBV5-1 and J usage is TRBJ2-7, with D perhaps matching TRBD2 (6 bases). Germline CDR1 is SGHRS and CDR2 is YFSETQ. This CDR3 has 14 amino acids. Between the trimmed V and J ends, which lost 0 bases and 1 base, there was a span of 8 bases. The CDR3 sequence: CASSLEGRSYEQYF. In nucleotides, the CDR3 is TGCGCCAGCAGCTTGGAGGGGAGGTCCTACGAGCAGTACTTC.

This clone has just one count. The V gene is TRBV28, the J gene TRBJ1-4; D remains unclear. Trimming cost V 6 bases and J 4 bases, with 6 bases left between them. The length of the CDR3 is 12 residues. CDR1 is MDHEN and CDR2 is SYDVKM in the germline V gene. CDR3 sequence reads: CASRGLNEKLFF. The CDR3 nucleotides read TGTGCCAGCAGGGGCCTTAATGAAAAACTGTTTTTT.

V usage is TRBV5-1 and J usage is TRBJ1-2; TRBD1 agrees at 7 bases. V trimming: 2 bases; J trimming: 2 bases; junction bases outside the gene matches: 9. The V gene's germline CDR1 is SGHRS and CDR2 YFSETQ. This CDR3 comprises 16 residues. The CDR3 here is CASSFRDSSLNYGYTF. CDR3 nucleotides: TGCGCCAGCAGCTTTCGGGACAGCTCCTTAAACTATGGCTACACCTTC.

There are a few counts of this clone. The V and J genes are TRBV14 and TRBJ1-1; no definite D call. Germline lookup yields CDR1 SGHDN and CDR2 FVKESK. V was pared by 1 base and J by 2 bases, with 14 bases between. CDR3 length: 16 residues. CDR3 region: CASSQVSGPANTEAFF. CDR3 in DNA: TGTGCCAGCAGCCAAGTTTCCGGGCCAGCAAACACTGAAGCTTTCTTT. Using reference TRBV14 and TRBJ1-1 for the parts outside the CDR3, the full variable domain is EAGVTQFPSHSVIEKGQTVTLRCDPISGHDNLYWYRRVMGKEIKFLLHFVKESKQDESGMPNNRFLAERTGGTYSTLKVQPAELEDSGVYFCASSQVSGPANTEAFFGQGTRLTVV.

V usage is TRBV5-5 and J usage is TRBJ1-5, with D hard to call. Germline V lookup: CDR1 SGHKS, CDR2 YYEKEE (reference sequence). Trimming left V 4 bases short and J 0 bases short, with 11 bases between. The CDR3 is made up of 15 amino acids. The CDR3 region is CASSTTASSNQPQHF. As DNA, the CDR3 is TGTGCCAGCAGCACTACTGCCAGTAGCAATCAGCCCCAGCATTTT.

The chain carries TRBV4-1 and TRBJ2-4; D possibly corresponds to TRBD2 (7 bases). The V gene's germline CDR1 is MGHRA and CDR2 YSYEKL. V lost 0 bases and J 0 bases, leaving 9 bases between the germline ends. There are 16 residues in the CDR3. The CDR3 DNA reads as TGCGCCAGCAGCCAAGATGGGGGGGCAGCCAAAAACATTCAGTACTTC. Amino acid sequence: CASSQDGGAAKNIQYF.

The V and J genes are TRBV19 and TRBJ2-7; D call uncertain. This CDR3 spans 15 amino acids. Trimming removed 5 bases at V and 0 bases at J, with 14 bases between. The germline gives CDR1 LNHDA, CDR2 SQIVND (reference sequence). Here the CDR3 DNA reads TGTGCCAGTAGTCCAAGGACGGAGATCTCCTACGAGCAGTACTTC. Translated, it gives CASSPRTEISYEQYF.

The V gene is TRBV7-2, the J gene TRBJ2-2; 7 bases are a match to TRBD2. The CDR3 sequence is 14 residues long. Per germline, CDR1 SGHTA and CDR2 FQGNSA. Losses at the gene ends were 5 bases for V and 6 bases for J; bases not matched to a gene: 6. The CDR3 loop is CASSPRLAPGELFF. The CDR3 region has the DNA TGTGCCAGCAGCCCCCGACTAGCCCCCGGGGAGCTGTTTTTT.

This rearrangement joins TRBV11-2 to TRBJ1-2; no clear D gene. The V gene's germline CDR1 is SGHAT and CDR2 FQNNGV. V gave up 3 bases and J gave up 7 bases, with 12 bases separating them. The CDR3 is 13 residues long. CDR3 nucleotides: TGTGCCAGCAGCTTGATCTCCCGGCCTGGCTACACCTTC. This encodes CASSLISRPGYTF. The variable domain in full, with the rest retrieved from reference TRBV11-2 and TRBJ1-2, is EAGVAQSPRYKIIEKRQSVAFWCNPISGHATLYWYQQILGQGPKLLIQFQNNGVVDDSQLPKDRFSAERLKGVDSTLKIQPAKLEDSAVYLCASSLISRPGYTFGSGTRLTVV.

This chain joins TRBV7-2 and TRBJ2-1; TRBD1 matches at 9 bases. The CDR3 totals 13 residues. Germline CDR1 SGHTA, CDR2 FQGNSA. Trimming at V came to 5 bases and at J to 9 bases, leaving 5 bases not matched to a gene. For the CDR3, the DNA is TGTGCCAGCAGCGTACCACAGGGGGCTGAGCAGTTCTTC. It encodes CASSVPQGAEQFF.

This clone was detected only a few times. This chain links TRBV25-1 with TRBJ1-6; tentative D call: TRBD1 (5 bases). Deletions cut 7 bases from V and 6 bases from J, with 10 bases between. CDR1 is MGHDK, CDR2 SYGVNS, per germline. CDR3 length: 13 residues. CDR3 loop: CASTRGSNSPLHF. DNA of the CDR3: TGTGCCAGCACAAGGGGTAGTAATTCACCCCTCCACTTT. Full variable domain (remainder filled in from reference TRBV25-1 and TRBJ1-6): EADIYQTPRYLVIGTGKKITLECSQTMGHDKMYWYQQDPGMELHLIHYSYGVNSTEKGDLSSESTVSRIRTEHFPLTLESARPSHTSQYLCASTRGSNSPLHFGNGTRLTVT.

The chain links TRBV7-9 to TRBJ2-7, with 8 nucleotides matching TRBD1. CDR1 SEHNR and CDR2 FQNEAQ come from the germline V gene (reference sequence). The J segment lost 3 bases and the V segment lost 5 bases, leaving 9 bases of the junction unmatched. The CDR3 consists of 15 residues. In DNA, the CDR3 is TGTGCCAGCAGCCAACGACAGGGGATCTACTACGAGCAGTACTTC. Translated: CASSQRQGIYYEQYF.

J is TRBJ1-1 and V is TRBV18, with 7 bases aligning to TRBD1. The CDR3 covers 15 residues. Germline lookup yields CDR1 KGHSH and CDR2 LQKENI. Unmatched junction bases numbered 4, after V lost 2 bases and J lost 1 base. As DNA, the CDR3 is TGTGCCAGCTCACCAGAGGCAGGGGGGAACACTGAAGCTTTCTTT. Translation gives CASSPEAGGNTEAFF.

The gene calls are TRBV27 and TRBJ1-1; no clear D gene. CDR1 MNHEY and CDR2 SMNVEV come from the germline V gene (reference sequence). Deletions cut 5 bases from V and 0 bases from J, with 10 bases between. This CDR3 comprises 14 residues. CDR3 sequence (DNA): TGTGCCAGCAGTCAACAGCCTATGAACACTGAAGCTTTCTTT. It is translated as CASSQQPMNTEAFF.

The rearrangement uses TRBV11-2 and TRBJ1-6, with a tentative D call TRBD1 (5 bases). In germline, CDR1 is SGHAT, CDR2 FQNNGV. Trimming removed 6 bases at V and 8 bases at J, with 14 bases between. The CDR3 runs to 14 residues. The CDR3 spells CASSYAGDDSPLHF. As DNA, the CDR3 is TGTGCCAGCAGTTACGCGGGGGACGATTCACCCCTCCACTTT.

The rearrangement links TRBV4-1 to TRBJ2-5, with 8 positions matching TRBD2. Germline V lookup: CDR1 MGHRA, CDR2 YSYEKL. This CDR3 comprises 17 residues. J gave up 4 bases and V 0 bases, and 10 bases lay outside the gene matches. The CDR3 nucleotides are TGCGCCAGCAGCCAAGAGTTGCGGGGGGCGAGAGGAGAGACCCAGTACTTC. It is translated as CASSQELRGARGETQYF.

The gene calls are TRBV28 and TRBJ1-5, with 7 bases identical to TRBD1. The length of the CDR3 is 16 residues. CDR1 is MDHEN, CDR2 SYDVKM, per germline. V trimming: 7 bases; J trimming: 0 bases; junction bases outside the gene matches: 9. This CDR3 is CASIPGQKVSNQPQHF. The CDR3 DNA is TGTGCCAGCATTCCGGGACAGAAAGTTAGCAATCAGCCCCAGCATTTT.

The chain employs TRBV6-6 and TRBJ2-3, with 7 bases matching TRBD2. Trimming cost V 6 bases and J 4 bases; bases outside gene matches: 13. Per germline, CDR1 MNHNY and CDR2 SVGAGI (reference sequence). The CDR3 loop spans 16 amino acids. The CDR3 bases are TGTGCCAGCAGCCGCCCAGCGGGGCCCCCCCCAGATACGCAGTATTTT. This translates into CASSRPAGPPPDTQYF.

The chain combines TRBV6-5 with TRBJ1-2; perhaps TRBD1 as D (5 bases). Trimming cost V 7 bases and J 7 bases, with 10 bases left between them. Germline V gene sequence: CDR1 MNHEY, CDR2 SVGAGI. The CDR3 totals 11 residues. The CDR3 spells CASTGGIGYTF. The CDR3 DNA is TGTGCCAGCACGGGGGGGATTGGCTACACCTTC.

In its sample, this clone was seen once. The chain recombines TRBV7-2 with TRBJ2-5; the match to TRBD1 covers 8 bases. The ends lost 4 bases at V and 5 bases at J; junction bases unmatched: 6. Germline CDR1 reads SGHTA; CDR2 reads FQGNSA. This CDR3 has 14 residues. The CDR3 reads CASSSQGGSETQYF. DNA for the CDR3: TGTGCCAGCAGCTCACAGGGGGGAAGCGAGACCCAGTACTTC.